This TCR beta chain appears in the sequencing data of a study of breast tumors, draining lymph nodes, adjacent tissues. Points from the study as a whole: Data only fit, rather than demonstrated, lymph node origin of most tumor T cells.

MiXCR, applied by TCRdb to the multiplex PCR reads, yields one record per CDR3 protein. The table shows 200,000 or so distinct CDR3 sequences, with over 25% occurring only once. This clonotype was found a few times. Its matching antigen is unknown. A clone one base away is much larger, so this may be a read error. Axillary draining lymph nodes of breast cancer patients supplied the node samples. The CDR3 extends over 13 amino acids. Germline CDR1 SGHRS, CDR2 YFSETQ. J is TRBJ1-4 and V is TRBV5-1; tentative D call: TRBD1 (6 bases). This clonotype originated in a female donor with breast cancer. Some clones in this sample may be carry-over from other donors' samples. The source material was axillary lymph node tissue. CDR3 coding DNA: TGCGCCAGCAGTACAGGGTTGGGGGAAAACCTGTTTTTT. Translating gives CASSTGLGENLFF.